This TCR delta chain was found in a study of Vδ1+ human thymocytes. General observations from the study: Despite high sort purity, about 20% of thymic T cell receptor delta sequences were Vdelta2. In the thymus, TRG and TRD repertoires looked highly polyclonal with Gaussian CDR3 lengths.

The sample holds many counts of this clone. The antigen remains undetermined. This specimen includes other DNA sequences encoding the same CDR3. Extracted RNA was reverse transcribed into cDNA. Multiplex PCR used pooled V-gene forward primers and a constant-region reverse primer to amplify CDR3s. TCRdb re-called the multiplex PCR reads with CATT. Here the sample spans approximately 25,000 delta-chain clones, 29% being singletons. The sorted cells were CD3+ Vdelta1+ Vdelta2- thymocytes from alphabeta-depleted thymus. This CDR3 comprises 19 residues. Germline V lookup: CDR1 TSWWSYY, CDR2 QGS. Trimming removed 0 bases from V and 2 bases from J; junction bases left unmatched: 15.

The specimen sequenced was Vdelta1+ gamma-delta thymocytes from the thymus. Subset in this sample: FACS-sorted CD3+ TCRalphabeta- TCRVdelta1+ TCRVdelta2- thymocytes. This sequence originates from a boy less than two years old who had congenital heart surgery. The chain links TRDV1 to TRDJ1; 7 bases align to TRDD3. The CDR3 loop reads CALGELPVTYWGSTDKLIF. In DNA, the CDR3 is TGTGCTCTTGGGGAACTTCCAGTCACGTACTGGGGAAGTACCGATAAACTCATCTTT.